The 31 T cell receptor beta chains reported below all come from one sample, sequenced in a study of a mutant IDH1 vaccine in newly diagnosed glioma. Sequencing was performed with immunoSEQ multiplex PCR; in TCRdb, only in-frame clones are kept and a portion is missing. This repertoire shows some 68,000 clones, 60% to 85% found once; its top ten account for more than 8%. This sample's time point: baseline, week 1 (first vaccination visit). Indicated treatment: pre-vaccination baseline after standard-of-care therapy. Sequenced here: PBMCs, sampled from a glioma patient treated with radiotherapy, temozolomide or both. The receptor set was obtained from a man in his fifties with glioma.

The chain combines TRBV9 with TRBJ1-2, with TRBD1 matching 8 bases. V lost 0 bases, J lost 4 bases, and 8 bases stayed unmatched. Germline V lookup: CDR1 SGDLS, CDR2 YYNGEE. The length of the CDR3 is 16 residues. CDR3 nucleotide sequence: TGTGCCAGCAGCGTAGAGGCGGGACAGGTCCTCTATGGCTACACCTTC. It translates to CASSVEAGQVLYGYTF.

The chain uses TRBV18 and TRBJ1-3; possibly TRBD1 for D (5 bases). Trimming took off 5 bases at V and 0 bases at J, with 8 bases between the two ends. The CDR3 runs to 14 residues. CDR1 and CDR2 from the germline V gene are KGHSH and LQKENI. The CDR3, as DNA: TGTGCCAGCTCAGAGGGGAGCTCTGGAAACACCATATATTTT. As protein: CASSEGSSGNTIYF.

The DNA of the CDR3 is TGTGCCAGCAGTCCCAGCGCGGACTATGGCTACACCTTC. It translates to CASSPSADYGYTF. This chain connects TRBV6-5 to TRBJ1-2; D gene uncertain. The CDR3 runs to 13 residues. The V end lost 5 bases, the J end lost 3 bases, and 10 bases lay between the germline ends. Germline loops: CDR1 MNHEY, CDR2 SVGAGI.

V and J are TRBV4-1 and TRBJ2-5, with D possibly TRBD2 on 6 matching bases. This CDR3 comprises 14 residues. Germline V gene sequence: CDR1 MGHRA, CDR2 YSYEKL. V was pared by 0 bases and J by 4 bases, with 9 bases between. The CDR3: CASSQDLGGETQYF. DNA of the CDR3: TGCGCCAGCAGCCAAGACTTGGGGGGAGAGACCCAGTACTTC.

This clone has just one count. The J gene is TRBJ1-3, the V gene TRBV5-1; D may be TRBD1 (5 bases). V lost 4 bases and J 0 bases, leaving 14 bases between the germline ends. Germline loops: CDR1 SGHRS, CDR2 YFSETQ. This CDR3 spans 16 amino acids. In nucleotides, the CDR3 is TGCGCCAGCAGCCCACGACAGACTTTCTCTGGAAACACCATATATTTT. Translation: CASSPRQTFSGNTIYF.

This sequence joins TRBV7-2 and TRBJ1-5; possibly TRBD1 for D (5 bases). V was shortened by 9 bases and J by 1 base, with 13 bases between the two germline ends. Per the germline V gene, CDR1 is SGHTA and CDR2 is FQGNSA. This CDR3 region has 14 residues. CDR3: CASARVGSNQPQHF. In nucleotides, the CDR3 is TGTGCCAGTGCCAGGGTGGGGAGCAATCAGCCCCAGCATTTT.

Turning to this clone: The junction shows a germline mismatch at one end, possibly a read error. The V and J genes are TRBV9 and TRBJ2-1, with 9 bases lining up with TRBD1. The CDR3 length is 13 residues. CDR1 SGDLS and CDR2 YYNGEE come from the germline V gene. Here the CDR3 DNA reads TGTGCCAGCAGCGTAGCCCAGGGGGACAGGGTAATCTTC. Amino acids: CASSVAQGDRVIF.

This clone was counted at least ten times. The chain carries TRBV28 and TRBJ2-7, with D tentatively TRBD1 or TRBD2 (6 bases each). The V end was cut by 5 bases, the J end by 5 bases, with 19 bases between. The germline CDR1 and CDR2 sequences are MDHEN and SYDVKM. There are 15 residues in the CDR3. CDR3 sequence (DNA): TGTGCCAGCAGTATCTCTCACCAGGGGACTGACGAGCAGTACTTC. This encodes CASSISHQGTDEQYF.

The chain recombines TRBV19 with TRBJ2-3, with 9 positions matching TRBD2. V shed 3 bases and J 1 base; nucleotides not matched to a gene: 5. The CDR3 has 16 amino acids. Germline CDR1 and CDR2: LNHDA and SQIVND (reference sequence). The DNA for the CDR3 is TGTGCCAGTAGTATGGCTAGCGGGGTGCGCACAGATACGCAGTATTTT. Its protein is CASSMASGVRTDTQYF.

The rearrangement joins TRBV29-1 to TRBJ2-3; 8 nucleotides agree with TRBD2. Germline loops: CDR1 SQVTM, CDR2 ANQGSEA. This CDR3 is built from 13 residues. V was pared by 0 bases and J by 5 bases, with 1 base of the junction left unmatched. This chain's CDR3 is CSVEDRGGDTQYF. The CDR3 DNA sequence: TGCAGCGTTGAAGATCGGGGGGGAGATACGCAGTATTTT.

Only a few counts were recorded for this clone. The chain joins TRBV29-1 to TRBJ2-5; D might be TRBD1 or TRBD2, each matching 5 bases. V was pared by 3 bases and J by 3 bases, with 11 bases between. This CDR3 region has 13 residues. Germline loops: CDR1 SQVTM, CDR2 ANQGSEA. The CDR3 protein is CSVDRGVEETQYF. CDR3 nucleotide sequence: TGCAGCGTTGATAGAGGGGTTGAAGAGACCCAGTACTTC.

This rearrangement joins TRBV7-9 to TRBJ1-4; 9 positions match TRBD1. The V gene end was trimmed by 5 bases and the J gene end by 8 bases; junction bases not matched to a gene: 12. The germline V gene has CDR1 SEHNR and CDR2 FQNEAQ (reference sequence). This CDR3 region has 16 residues. CDR3 DNA: TGTGCCAGCAGCCTACCTACGGGACAGGGTCGCGAAAAACTGTTTTTT. Translating it yields CASSLPTGQGREKLFF.

V and J are TRBV6-1 and TRBJ2-5; D could derive from TRBD1 or TRBD2 (5 bases each). The CDR3 has 14 residues. V was cut by 6 bases and J by 5 bases, with 16 bases left in between. Per the germline V gene, CDR1 is MNHNS and CDR2 is SASEGT. The CDR3 DNA sequence: TGTGCCAGCAGGGCCGGGACCCTGGGGGAGACCCAGTACTTC. It yields the protein CASRAGTLGETQYF.

V gene TRBV5-5 combines with J gene TRBJ1-5, with TRBD1 matching 7 bases. The CDR3 has 15 residues. Germline V gene data show CDR1 as SGHKS and CDR2 as YYEKEE (reference sequence). The V and J ends lost 1 base and 8 bases, in that order; junction bases with no gene match: 9. CDR3 residues: CASSLSGQSQEPQHF. CDR3 DNA: TGTGCCAGCAGCTTGTCGGGACAGTCCCAGGAGCCCCAGCATTTT.

V is TRBV9 and J is TRBJ1-1; weak D call: TRBD1 (5 bases). This CDR3 has 14 amino acids. CDR1 and CDR2 from the germline V gene are SGDLS and YYNGEE. The V end was cut by 3 bases, the J end by 4 bases, with 13 bases between. The CDR3 reads CASSDSGTSTEAFF. The CDR3, as DNA: TGTGCCAGCAGCGATTCCGGGACGAGCACTGAAGCTTTCTTT.

A single count supports this clone. The chain carries TRBV5-4 and TRBJ1-5; TRBD1 might be the D (5 bases). The CDR3 consists of 13 residues. CDR1 SGHNT and CDR2 YYREEE come from the germline V gene (reference sequence). Between the trimmed V and J ends, which lost 0 bases and 13 bases, there was a span of 14 bases. CDR3 region: CASSLAGTREQHF. The CDR3 DNA is TGTGCCAGCAGCTTGGCCGGGACCCGAGAACAGCATTTT.

This chain joins TRBV7-2 and TRBJ2-7; 9 bases are a match to TRBD1. The CDR3 runs to 14 residues. The V and J ends lost 6 bases and 2 bases, in that order; junction bases with no gene match: 5. CDR1 is SGHTA, CDR2 FQGNSA, per germline. Here the CDR3 reads CASSSQGATYEQYF. CDR3 sequence (DNA): TGTGCCAGCAGTTCACAGGGGGCTACCTACGAGCAGTACTTC.

CDR3 loop: CASSLRRGNEQFF. Written as DNA, the CDR3 is TGTGCCAGCAGTCTGCGTAGGGGGAATGAGCAGTTCTTC. The chain couples TRBV28 to TRBJ2-1; possibly TRBD1 for D (6 bases). Germline V gene data show CDR1 as MDHEN and CDR2 as SYDVKM. V was trimmed by 5 bases and J by 7 bases, leaving 12 bases between them. This CDR3 contains 13 residues. Based on the CDR3 plus reference TRBV28 and TRBJ2-1, the full variable domain is DVKVTQSSRYLVKRTGEKVFLECVQDMDHENMFWYRQDPGLGLRLIYFSYDVKMKEKGDIPEGYSVSREKKERFSLILESASTNQTSMYLCASSLRRGNEQFFGPGTRLTVL.

This chain joins TRBV6-4 and TRBJ2-2, with no clear D. CDR3 length: 14 residues. V shed 5 bases and J shed 3 bases, with 10 bases lying between them. The germline V gene has CDR1 MRHNA and CDR2 SNTAGT. The CDR3 DNA follows: TGTGCCAGCAGTACCGGGCCCCACACCGGGGAGCTGTTTTTT. Amino acid sequence: CASSTGPHTGELFF.

CDR3 amino acids: CASSFGGLKEKLFF. DNA for the CDR3: TGCGCCAGCAGCTTTGGGGGGCTGAAGGAAAAACTGTTTTTT. The chain links TRBV5-1 to TRBJ1-4, with TRBD1 as a possible D gene (6 bases). Per the germline V gene, CDR1 is SGHRS and CDR2 is YFSETQ. The CDR3 runs 14 residues. The germline V and J ends were trimmed by 2 bases and 8 bases, with 13 bases remaining between them.

This chain's CDR3 is CSVTGGYTEAFF. The CDR3 DNA reads as TGCAGCGTTACGGGGGGCTATACTGAAGCTTTCTTT. The J gene is TRBJ1-1, the V gene TRBV29-1; tentative D call: TRBD1 (6 bases). This CDR3 spans 12 amino acids. V was pared by 5 bases and J by 5 bases, with 12 bases between. Germline V lookup: CDR1 SQVTM, CDR2 ANQGSEA.

This clone was recorded a few times. The chain employs TRBV7-9 and TRBJ1-2; 8 bases match TRBD1. Germline lookup yields CDR1 SEHNR and CDR2 FQNEAQ (reference sequence). The length of the CDR3 is 15 residues. J lost 4 bases, V lost 5 bases, and 9 bases had no gene match. The chain's CDR3 is CASSQVTGTGYGYTF. The CDR3 DNA is TGTGCCAGCAGCCAAGTAACCGGGACAGGCTATGGCTACACCTTC.

V gene TRBV28 combines with J gene TRBJ2-7, with a tentative D call TRBD1 (6 bases). Germline CDR1 MDHEN, CDR2 SYDVKM. The CDR3 spans 15 residues. Trimming shortened V by 5 bases and J by 0 bases, and 14 bases separated the two germline ends. CDR3 sequence (DNA): TGTGCCAGCAGTCCCTCGAGGGGGAGCTCCTACGAGCAGTACTTC. This translates into CASSPSRGSSYEQYF. Filled out from reference TRBV28 and TRBJ2-7, the complete variable domain reads DVKVTQSSRYLVKRTGEKVFLECVQDMDHENMFWYRQDPGLGLRLIYFSYDVKMKEKGDIPEGYSVSREKKERFSLILESASTNQTSMYLCASSPSRGSSYEQYFGPGTRLTVT.

The chain links TRBV30 to TRBJ1-2; D gene uncertain. Germline V gene data show CDR1 as GTSNPN and CDR2 as SVGIG (reference sequence). The CDR3 contains 11 residues. Trimming pared 3 bases from V and 2 bases from J, leaving 4 bases between. The CDR3 DNA sequence: TGTGCCTGGAGCATGAACTATGGCTACACCTTC. Its translation: CAWSMNYGYTF.

The V gene is TRBV29-1, the J gene TRBJ1-5, with 10 bases lining up with TRBD1. Germline V gene sequence: CDR1 SQVTM, CDR2 ANQGSEA. The CDR3 has 15 amino acids. J was trimmed by 2 bases and V by 4 bases; bases with no gene match: 5. This chain's CDR3 is CSVAGGTGGNQPQHF. The CDR3 DNA reads as TGCAGCGTTGCCGGAGGGACAGGGGGCAATCAGCCCCAGCATTTT.

The V call is TRBV28, the J call TRBJ2-6, with D possibly being TRBD1 (5 bases). Trimming pared 4 bases from V and 2 bases from J, leaving 9 bases between. In germline, CDR1 is MDHEN, CDR2 SYDVKM. The CDR3 has 15 amino acids. CDR3 DNA: TGTGCCAGCAGTTATCAAGGGGCTGGGGCCAACGTCCTGACTTTC. Amino acids: CASSYQGAGANVLTF. Full variable domain (missing parts from reference TRBV28 and TRBJ2-6): DVKVTQSSRYLVKRTGEKVFLECVQDMDHENMFWYRQDPGLGLRLIYFSYDVKMKEKGDIPEGYSVSREKKERFSLILESASTNQTSMYLCASSYQGAGANVLTFGAGSRLTVL.

The rearrangement uses TRBV5-1 and TRBJ1-1; TRBD1 might be the D (5 bases). From germline, CDR1 is SGHRS and CDR2 YFSETQ. V lost 4 bases to trimming and J lost 4 bases, with 17 bases between them. CDR3 length: 15 amino acids. As DNA, the CDR3 is TGCGCCAGCAGCCCCCCTCAGGCGGGGCGCACTGAAGCTTTCTTT. Encoded protein: CASSPPQAGRTEAFF. Supplemented by reference TRBV5-1 and TRBJ1-1, the full variable domain reads KAGVTQTPRYLIKTRGQQVTLSCSPISGHRSVSWYQQTPGQGLQFLFEYFSETQRNKGNFPGRFSGRQFSNSRSEMNVSTLELGDSALYLCASSPPQAGRTEAFFGQGTRLTVV.

The rearrangement uses TRBV7-2 and TRBJ2-7; possibly TRBD1 for D (6 bases). Per germline, CDR1 SGHTA and CDR2 FQGNSA. V lost 2 bases, J lost 2 bases, and 10 bases lay in between. This CDR3 contains 14 residues. Here the CDR3 reads CASSLRDNAYEQYF. The CDR3 region has the DNA TGTGCCAGCAGCTTAAGGGACAACGCCTACGAGCAGTACTTC.

The rearrangement uses TRBV30 and TRBJ1-3, with D hard to call. The CDR3 is 13 amino acids. CDR1 is GTSNPN, CDR2 SVGIG, per germline (reference sequence). V lost 3 bases and J lost 4, with 10 bases in between. This chain's CDR3 is CAWRAQRGNTIYF. In DNA, the CDR3 is TGTGCCTGGAGGGCGCAAAGGGGAAACACCATATATTTT.

The chain carries TRBV18 and TRBJ1-2; 7 nucleotides agree with TRBD1. Germline V CDR1 and CDR2: KGHSH, LQKENI. The CDR3 runs 14 residues. Trimming at V came to 3 bases and at J to 2 bases, leaving 3 bases not matched to a gene. The CDR3 DNA follows: TGTGCCAGCTCACCGGGGACAGACAACTATGGCTACACCTTC. Translating it yields CASSPGTDNYGYTF.

The chain joins TRBV4-3 to TRBJ2-2; the D gene is possibly TRBD2 (5 bases). Per the germline V gene, CDR1 is LGHNA and CDR2 is YSLEER. This CDR3 comprises 14 residues. Trimming took off 0 bases at V and 5 bases at J, with 7 bases between the two ends. The CDR3 DNA sequence: TGCGCCAGCAGCCAAGATCGAGGGACCGGGGAGCTGTTTTTT. Translated, it gives CASSQDRGTGELFF.